The text below deals with one T cell receptor beta chain. Its cognate antigen is unknown. This CDR3 region has 15 residues. Germline V gene lookup returns CDR1 SEHNR and CDR2 FQNEAQ (reference sequence). After removal of 1 base from V and 7 bases from J, the junction contained 9 bases not matched to a gene. PCR was performed a second time for about 6 to 12 cycles using a sample-barcoded 5' primer and a J-beta primer mix. Each TCR beta cDNA got a 12-nucleotide random molecular identifier. MiXCR, run by TCRdb on the 5' RACE reads, gives a single entry per CDR3 protein. The sample lists 1.5 million to 2 million distinct CDR3 sequences; roughly two fifths were seen once. The data stem from a study of blood T cells in healthy people across ages. Study-wide results and caveats: What prevented conclusive comparison of naive and antigen-experienced cells was that PBMCs were unsorted. Greater diversity and more naive CD4+ cells were seen in long-lived donors than in aged donors. A strong correlation between TCR beta diversity and naive T cell percentage was seen.

This TCR came from a human donor in good health. The chain links TRBV7-9 to TRBJ2-7, with 8 bases identical to TRBD2. The sequenced sample consisted of blood. The CDR3 DNA is TGTGCCAGCAGCTTAGGGACTAGCCACCGGACGGAGCAGTACTTC. Its translation is CASSLGTSHRTEQYF.